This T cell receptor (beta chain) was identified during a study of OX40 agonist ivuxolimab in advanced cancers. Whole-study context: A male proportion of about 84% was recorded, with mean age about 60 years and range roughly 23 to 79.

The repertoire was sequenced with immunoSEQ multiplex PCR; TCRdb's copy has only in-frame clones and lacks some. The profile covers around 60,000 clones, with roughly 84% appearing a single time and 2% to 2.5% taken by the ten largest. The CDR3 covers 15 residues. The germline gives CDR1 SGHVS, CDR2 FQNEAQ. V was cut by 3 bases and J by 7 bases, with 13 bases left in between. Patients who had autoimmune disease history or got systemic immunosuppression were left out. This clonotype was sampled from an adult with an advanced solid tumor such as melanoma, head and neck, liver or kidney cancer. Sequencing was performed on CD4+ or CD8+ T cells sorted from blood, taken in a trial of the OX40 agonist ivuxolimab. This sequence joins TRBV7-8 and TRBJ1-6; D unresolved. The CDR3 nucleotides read TGTGCCAGCAGCTTTTCCAATACACCGAATTCACCCCTCCACTTT. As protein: CASSFSNTPNSPLHF. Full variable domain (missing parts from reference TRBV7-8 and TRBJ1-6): GAGVSQSPRYKVAKRGQDVALRCDPISGHVSLFWYQQALGQGPEFLTYFQNEAQLDKSGLPSDRFFAERPEGSVSTLKIQRTQQEDSAVYLCASSFSNTPNSPLHFGNGTRLTVT.